The present entry profiles one T cell receptor beta chain with its context. Its antigen is currently not known. Base quality data are lacking; no much larger clone is found one base away. TCRbeta CDR3 regions were amplified from genomic DNA by means of the immunoSEQ Assay, a bias-controlled multiplex PCR. In the paper's pipeline: Nucleated cell counts per sample were estimated from amplification of reference gene primers within the assay. To quantify the absolute abundance of each unique TCRbeta CDR3 rearrangement, sequence reads were collapsed and filtered. For each sample, productive Simpson clonality was calculated by taking the square root of Simpson's diversity index across productive rearrangements. TCRdb took this table from immuneACCESS and kept in-frame rearrangements with V and J called. Such tables lack part of the clones; where checked against another copy, unresolved V genes explain under half of the gap, and the rest is unexplained. D and trimming were read from the DNA, whereas the V and J calls and clone size are those reported in that table. Within this sample are about 190,000 clones, with 80% to 85% of them counted one time only. The top ten constitute under 4% of the sample.

These data belong to a study of blood T cell repertoires in COVID-19 (dated by TCRdb to about 2020). The study in broad terms: Samples covering the acute and convalescent phases of COVID-19 were provided by collaborators in the United States, Italy and Spain. The material from the prospective study consisted of cDNA or gDNA derived from T cells, B-cell-depleted T cells, or PBMCs. The dataset comprised deeply sampled blood TCRbeta repertoires from subjects exposed to, actively infected with, or recovered from COVID-19. The repertoires were made available in a free public database intended to serve as a resource for research on the immune response to SARS-CoV-2. The samples were drawn from the first 160 participants of the ongoing ImmuneRACE study and from 1,254 subjects provided by 6 global collaborators. Sample metadata almost always included a de-identified subject ID, COVID-19 status, age in years and sex. HLA class I and class II types, where available, came from metadata supplied by the sample provider rather than from assay-based typing.

Inclusive of the bounding cysteine and phenylalanine, the CDR3 is 15 residues long. Of all the DNA, just the CDR3 is kept, 45 bases in frame from base 1. Cut back by 4 bases and 9 bases, the V and J ends lie 20 bases apart. Based on the germline V gene (reference sequence), the CDR1 and CDR2 sequences are SGHKS and YYEKEE. In the prospective study, participants were about 18 to 100 years old, resided in about two dozen geographic areas of the United States, and were enrolled through a virtual design. In the prospective study, cohorts were assigned on the basis of participant-reported clinical history obtained from a screening survey and a study questionnaire. Exposed participants had been in contact with someone with a PCR-confirmed or clinician-diagnosed COVID-19 case within 2 weeks of study entry. Each participant in the prospective study had whole blood, serum and a nasopharyngeal or oropharyngeal swab collected by mobile phlebotomists. Prospective study participants could optionally give additional blood draws and questionnaires over a 2-month period. Prospective study blood samples were shipped either frozen or at room temperature before DNA extraction.

Overall study outcomes, separate from this receptor: Clinical and demographic metadata were provided uncurated, with the amount varying by source and participant.

Sequencing input: PBMCs or T cells enriched from blood (not recorded which). This sequence uses TRBV5-5 and TRBJ2-1; the D region possibly corresponds to TRBD2 (6 bases align). The TCR sequence derives from a young woman who had been exposed to COVID-19. The CDR3 loop reads CASSPGTGSSVEQFF. Read as DNA, the sequence is TGTGCCAGCAGCCCCGGGACTGGATCGTCGGTTGAGCAGTTCTTC.